These 3 T cell receptor beta chains share one sample of origin, sequenced in a study of T-cell reconstitution after alpha-beta-depleted transplantation in children. This sample's TCRbeta library carried unique molecular identifier barcodes. TCRdb fed the PCR reads into MiXCR, producing one record per CDR3 protein. Here the sample spans 200,000 to 300,000 distinct CDR3 sequences, 12% being singletons. Specimen: PBMCs from the stem cell graft donor, collected from the stem cell graft. The receptors were gathered from a human donor who donated a stem cell graft to a child with acute lymphoblastic leukemia.

This clonotype was detected ten times or more. The chain uses TRBV7-9 and TRBJ1-1; 10 bases agree with TRBD1. Germline CDR1 is SEHNR and CDR2 is FQNEAQ (reference sequence). There are 13 residues in the CDR3. Germline trimming cut 11 bases from V and 4 bases from J; bases unmatched to any gene: 7. The CDR3: CAGGRQGATEAFF. The CDR3, as DNA: TGTGCCGGGGGTCGACAGGGGGCCACTGAAGCTTTCTTT.

This clonotype was observed at least ten times. The chain combines TRBV5-1 with TRBJ2-1, with D uncertain. Germline lookup yields CDR1 SGHRS and CDR2 YFSETQ. The CDR3 covers 15 residues. Trimming took 4 bases from V and 9 from J, leaving 20 bases between them. The CDR3, as DNA: TGCGCCAGCAGCGACTTCATATTTACGGTGGGTGAGCAGTTCTTC. It yields the protein CASSDFIFTVGEQFF.

This clonotype occurred many times. This chain uses TRBV6-5 with TRBJ2-5; 8 nucleotides agree with TRBD1. V shed 0 bases, J shed 4 bases, and the junction held 7 bases outside the gene matches. CDR3 length: 16 residues. Germline V gene data show CDR1 as MNHEY and CDR2 as SVGAGI. CDR3 loop: CASSYSVQGGRETQYF. The CDR3, as DNA: TGTGCCAGCAGTTACTCCGTACAGGGGGGTAGAGAGACCCAGTACTTC.